This is a list of T cell receptor beta chains from one sample in a study of a mutant IDH1 vaccine in newly diagnosed glioma. These receptors have no identified antigens. The method was immunoSEQ multiplex PCR; TCRdb's version includes in-frame clones alone and lacks a portion of them. The sample lists tens of thousands of clones, over 60% occurring once. Sequencing was performed on PBMCs, taken from a glioma patient whose treatment included an IDH1 peptide vaccine. All receptors come from a middle-aged man with glioma. CDR3s include the opening cysteine and the closing phenylalanine or tryptophan. D genes are given only for firm matches. Clone sizes are given selectively: once, few, many, or a class where the clone is expanded.

j_call: TRBJ2-1
d_call: NA
clone_size: NA
v_call: TRBV7-9
cdr3_nt: TGTGCCAGCAGCTTTACACCTGAGCAGTTCTTC
cdr3_aa: CASSFTPEQFF

j_call: TRBJ1-3
d_call: NA
clone_size: NA
v_call: TRBV9
cdr3_nt: TGTGCCAGCAGCGTAGGGACAGCAGGGAGCTCTGGAAACACCATATATTTT
cdr3_aa: CASSVGTAGSSGNTIYF

j_call: TRBJ2-1
d_call: NA
clone_size: few
v_call: TRBV20-1
cdr3_nt: TGCAGTGCCAGCTTCTACAATGAGCAGTTCTTC
cdr3_aa: CSASFYNEQFF

j_call: TRBJ2-2
d_call: NA
clone_size: NA
v_call: TRBV5-6
cdr3_nt: TGTGCCAGCAGCTTGGGGTCCGGGATCGGGACCGGGGAGCTGTTTTTT
cdr3_aa: CASSLGSGIGTGELFF

j_call: TRBJ1-1
d_call: NA
clone_size: once
v_call: TRBV7-8
cdr3_nt: TGTGCCAGCAGCTTAGAACTTGAAAATACTGAAGCTTTCTTT
cdr3_aa: CASSLELENTEAFF

j_call: TRBJ2-1
d_call: NA
clone_size: NA
v_call: TRBV5-1
cdr3_nt: TGCGCCAGCAGCTTGGCCCCAGCGAGCTCCTACAATGAGCAGTTCTTC
cdr3_aa: CASSLAPASSYNEQFF

j_call: TRBJ2-7
d_call: TRBD1
clone_size: NA
v_call: TRBV6-1
cdr3_nt: TGTGCCAGCAGTGAGGACAGGGGGCCCTACGAGCAGTACTTC
cdr3_aa: CASSEDRGPYEQYF

j_call: TRBJ1-4
d_call: NA
clone_size: NA
v_call: TRBV11-3
cdr3_nt: TGTGCCAGCAGCAAAATGCTCGGGGGCAATAATGAAAAACTGTTTTTT
cdr3_aa: CASSKMLGGNNEKLFF

j_call: TRBJ1-6
d_call: NA
clone_size: NA
v_call: TRBV4-3
cdr3_nt: TGCGCCAGCAGCCAAGAACGGGGTTTGGATTCACCCCTCCACTTT
cdr3_aa: CASSQERGLDSPLHF

j_call: TRBJ2-1
d_call: TRBD1
clone_size: once
v_call: TRBV2
cdr3_nt: TGTGCCAGCAGTGAACCCAGGGCAGGGGGAGAGCAGTTCTTC
cdr3_aa: CASSEPRAGGEQFF

j_call: TRBJ1-2
d_call: NA
clone_size: NA
v_call: TRBV19
cdr3_nt: TGTGCCAGTAGTAGTGGACCAGGATATGGCTACACCTTC
cdr3_aa: CASSSGPGYGYTF

j_call: TRBJ2-5
d_call: NA
clone_size: few
v_call: TRBV5-5
cdr3_nt: TGTGCCAGCAGCTTGGATTTTGTCGCGGTCACGCGGGAGACCCAGTACTTC
cdr3_aa: CASSLDFVAVTRETQYF

j_call: TRBJ2-5
d_call: NA
clone_size: NA
v_call: TRBV7-8
cdr3_nt: TGTGCCAGCAGCCCGCCGACTCTAGCGCTAGAGACCCAGTACTTC
cdr3_aa: CASSPPTLALETQYF

j_call: TRBJ2-7
d_call: NA
clone_size: NA
v_call: TRBV28
cdr3_nt: TGTGCCAGCAGTTTACGACAGCTGAAGTACGAGCAGTACTTC
cdr3_aa: CASSLRQLKYEQYF

j_call: TRBJ2-1
d_call: TRBD2
clone_size: NA
v_call: TRBV29-1
cdr3_nt: TGCAGCGTTGAAGGGACTAGCGGATACAATGAGCAGTTCTTC
cdr3_aa: CSVEGTSGYNEQFF

j_call: TRBJ2-3
d_call: NA
clone_size: NA
v_call: TRBV7-2
cdr3_nt: TGTGCCAGCAGCCCGTGGGCCCAGCAGGCTACGCAGTATTTT
cdr3_aa: CASSPWAQQATQYF

j_call: TRBJ1-1
d_call: NA
clone_size: NA
v_call: TRBV27
cdr3_nt: TGTGCCAGCAGACCCGGACAGATAATGAACACTGAAGCTTTCTTT
cdr3_aa: CASRPGQIMNTEAFF

j_call: TRBJ1-1
d_call: TRBD1
clone_size: once
v_call: TRBV11-2
cdr3_nt: TGTGCCAGCAGCTTAGGTGGGGCCAGGGGGCGTGAGCGGAACACTGAAGCTTTCTTT
cdr3_aa: CASSLGGARGRERNTEAFF

j_call: TRBJ1-2
d_call: NA
clone_size: NA
v_call: TRBV11-3
cdr3_nt: TGTGCCAGCAGCTTAGATCTTGGGGGATCCGGCTACACCTTC
cdr3_aa: CASSLDLGGSGYTF

j_call: TRBJ1-1
d_call: NA
clone_size: NA
v_call: TRBV9
cdr3_nt: TGTGCCAGCAGCGTAAGCAAGAACACTGAAGCTTTCTTT
cdr3_aa: CASSVSKNTEAFF

j_call: TRBJ1-5
d_call: NA
clone_size: few
v_call: TRBV4-1
cdr3_nt: TGCGCCAGCAGCCAAGAACAGGTCGCAGGACCCCAGCATTTT
cdr3_aa: CASSQEQVAGPQHF

j_call: TRBJ2-3
d_call: TRBD2
clone_size: NA
v_call: TRBV6-5
cdr3_nt: TGTGCCAGCAGTGCTAGCGGGAGGGGAAATACGCAGTATTTT
cdr3_aa: CASSASGRGNTQYF